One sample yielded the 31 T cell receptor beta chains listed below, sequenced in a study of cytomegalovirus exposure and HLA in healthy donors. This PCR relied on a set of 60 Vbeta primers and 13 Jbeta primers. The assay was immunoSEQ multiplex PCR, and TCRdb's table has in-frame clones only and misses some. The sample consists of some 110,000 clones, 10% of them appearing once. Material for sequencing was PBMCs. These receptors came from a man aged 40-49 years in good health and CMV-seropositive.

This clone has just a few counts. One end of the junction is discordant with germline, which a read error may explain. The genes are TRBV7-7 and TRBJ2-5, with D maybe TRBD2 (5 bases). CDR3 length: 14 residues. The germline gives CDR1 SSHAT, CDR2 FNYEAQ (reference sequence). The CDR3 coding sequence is TGTGCTAGCAATCCCGGACTTTTCCAAGAGACCCAGTACTTC. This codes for CASNPGLFQETQYF.

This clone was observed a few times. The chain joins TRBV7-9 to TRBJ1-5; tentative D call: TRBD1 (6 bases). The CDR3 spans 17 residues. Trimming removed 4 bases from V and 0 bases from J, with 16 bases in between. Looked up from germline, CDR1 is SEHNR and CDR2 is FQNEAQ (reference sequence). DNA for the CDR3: TGTGCCAGCAGCTCTCAGGGGCCAGAATATAGCAATCAGCCCCAGCATTTT. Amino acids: CASSSQGPEYSNQPQHF.

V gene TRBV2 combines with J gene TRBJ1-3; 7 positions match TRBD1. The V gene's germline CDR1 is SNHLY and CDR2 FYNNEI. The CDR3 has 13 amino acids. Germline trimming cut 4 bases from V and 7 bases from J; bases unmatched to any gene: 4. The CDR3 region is CASSGGQANTIYF. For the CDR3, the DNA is TGTGCCAGCAGTGGCGGACAGGCCAACACCATATATTTT.

CDR3 nucleotides: TGTGCCAGCAGCTCGGGCGAGCAGTACTTC. Its protein product is CASSSGEQYF. This sequence joins TRBV11-2 and TRBJ2-7; unclear D gene. V was trimmed by 4 bases and J by 6 bases, leaving 4 bases between them. This CDR3 is built from 10 residues. CDR1 and CDR2 (germline): SGHAT, FQNNGV. The variable domain in full, with the rest retrieved from reference TRBV11-2 and TRBJ2-7, is EAGVAQSPRYKIIEKRQSVAFWCNPISGHATLYWYQQILGQGPKLLIQFQNNGVVDDSQLPKDRFSAERLKGVDSTLKIQPAKLEDSAVYLCASSSGEQYFGPGTRLTVT.

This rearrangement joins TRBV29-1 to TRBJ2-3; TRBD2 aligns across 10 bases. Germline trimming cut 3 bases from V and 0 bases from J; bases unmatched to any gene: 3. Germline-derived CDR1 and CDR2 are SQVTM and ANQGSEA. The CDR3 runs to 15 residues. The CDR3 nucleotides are TGCAGCGTTGACCGTAGCGGGAGGAGCACAGATACGCAGTATTTT. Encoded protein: CSVDRSGRSTDTQYF.

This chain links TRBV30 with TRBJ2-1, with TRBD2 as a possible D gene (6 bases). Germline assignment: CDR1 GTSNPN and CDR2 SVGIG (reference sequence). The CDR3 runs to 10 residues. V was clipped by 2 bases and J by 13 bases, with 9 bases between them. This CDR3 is CAWSSTSQFF. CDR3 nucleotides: TGTGCCTGGAGTTCGACTAGTCAGTTCTTC.

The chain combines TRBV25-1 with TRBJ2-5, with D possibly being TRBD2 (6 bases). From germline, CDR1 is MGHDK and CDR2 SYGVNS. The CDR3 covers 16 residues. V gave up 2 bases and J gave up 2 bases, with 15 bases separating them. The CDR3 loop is CASSEASGGVQETQYF. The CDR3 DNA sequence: TGTGCCAGCAGTGAAGCATCCGGAGGGGTACAAGAGACCCAGTACTTC.

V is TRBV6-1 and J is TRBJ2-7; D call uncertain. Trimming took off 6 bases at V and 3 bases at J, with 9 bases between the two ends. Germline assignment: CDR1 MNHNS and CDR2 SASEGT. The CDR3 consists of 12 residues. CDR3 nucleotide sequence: TGTGCCAGCAGCAAAGAGTACTACGAGCAGTACTTC. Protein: CASSKEYYEQYF.

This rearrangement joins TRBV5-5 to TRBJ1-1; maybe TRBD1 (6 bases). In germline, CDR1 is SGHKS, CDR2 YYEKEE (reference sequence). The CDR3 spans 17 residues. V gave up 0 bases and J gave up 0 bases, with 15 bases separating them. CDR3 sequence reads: CASSLAGVTILNTEAFF. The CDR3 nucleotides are TGTGCCAGCAGCTTGGCAGGGGTAACAATCCTGAACACTGAAGCTTTCTTT.

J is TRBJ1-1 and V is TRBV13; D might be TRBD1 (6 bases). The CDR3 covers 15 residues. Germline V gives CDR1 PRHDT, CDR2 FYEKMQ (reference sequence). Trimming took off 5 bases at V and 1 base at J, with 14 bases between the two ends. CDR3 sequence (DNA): TGTGCCAGCAGCCCGGACGACAGGACGAACACTGAAGCTTTCTTT. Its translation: CASSPDDRTNTEAFF.

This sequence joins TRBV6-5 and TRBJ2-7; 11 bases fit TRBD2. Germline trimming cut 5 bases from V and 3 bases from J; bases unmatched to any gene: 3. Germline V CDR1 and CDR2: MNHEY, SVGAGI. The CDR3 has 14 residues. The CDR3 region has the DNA TGTGCCAGCAGTGTCACTAGCGGGAGCTACGAGCAGTACTTC. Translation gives CASSVTSGSYEQYF.

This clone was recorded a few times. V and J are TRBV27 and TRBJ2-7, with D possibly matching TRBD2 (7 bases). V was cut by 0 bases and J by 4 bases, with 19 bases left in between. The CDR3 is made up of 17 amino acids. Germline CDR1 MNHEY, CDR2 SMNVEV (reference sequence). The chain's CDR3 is CASSLSPGLVRGYEQYF. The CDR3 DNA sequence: TGTGCCAGCAGTTTATCCCCAGGACTAGTCAGGGGTTACGAGCAGTACTTC.

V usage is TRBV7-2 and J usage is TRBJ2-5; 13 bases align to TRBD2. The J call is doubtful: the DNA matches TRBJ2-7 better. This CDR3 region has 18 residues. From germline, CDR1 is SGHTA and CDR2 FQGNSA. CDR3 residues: CASSYRLAGGGGGVEQYF. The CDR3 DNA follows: TGTGCCAGCAGTTACAGACTAGCGGGAGGAGGGGGTGGAGTCGAGCAGTACTTC.

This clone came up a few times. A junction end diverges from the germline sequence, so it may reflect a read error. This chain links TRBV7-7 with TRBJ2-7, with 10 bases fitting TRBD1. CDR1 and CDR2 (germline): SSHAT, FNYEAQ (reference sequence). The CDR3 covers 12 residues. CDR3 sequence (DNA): TGTGCTAGCAGTAGGACAGGGGGCGAGCAGTACTTC. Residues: CASSRTGGEQYF. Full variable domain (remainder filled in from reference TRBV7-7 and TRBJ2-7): GAGVSQSPRYKVTKRGQDVTLRCDPISSHATLYWYQQALGQGPEFLTYFNYEAQPDKSGLPSDRFSAERPEGSISTLTIQRTEQRDSAMYRCASSRTGGEQYFGPGTRLTVT.

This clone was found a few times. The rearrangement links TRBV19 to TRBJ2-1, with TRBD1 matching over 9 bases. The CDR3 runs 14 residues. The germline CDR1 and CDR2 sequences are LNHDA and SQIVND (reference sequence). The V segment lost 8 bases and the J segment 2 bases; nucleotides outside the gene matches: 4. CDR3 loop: CASCRDRAYNEQFF. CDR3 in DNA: TGTGCCAGTTGCCGGGACAGGGCCTACAATGAGCAGTTCTTC.

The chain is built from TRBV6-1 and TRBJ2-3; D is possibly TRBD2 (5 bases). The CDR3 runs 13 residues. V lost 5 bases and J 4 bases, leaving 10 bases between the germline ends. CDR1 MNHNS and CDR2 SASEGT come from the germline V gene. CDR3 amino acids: CASSRYGADTQYF. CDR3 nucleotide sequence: TGTGCCAGCAGTCGTTACGGGGCAGATACGCAGTATTTT.

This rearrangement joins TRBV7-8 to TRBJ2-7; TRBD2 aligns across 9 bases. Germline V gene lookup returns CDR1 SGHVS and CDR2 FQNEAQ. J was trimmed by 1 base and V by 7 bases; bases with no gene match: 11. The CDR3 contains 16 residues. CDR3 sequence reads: CASKPYLAGVSYEQYF. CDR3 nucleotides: TGTGCCAGCAAACCATACTTAGCGGGAGTGTCCTACGAGCAGTACTTC.

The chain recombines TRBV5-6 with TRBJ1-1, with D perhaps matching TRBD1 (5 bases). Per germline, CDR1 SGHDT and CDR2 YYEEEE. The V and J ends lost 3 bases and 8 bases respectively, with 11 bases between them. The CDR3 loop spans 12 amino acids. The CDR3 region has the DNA TGTGCCAGCAGCTCGGACAACCGAGAAGCTTTCTTT. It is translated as CASSSDNREAFF.

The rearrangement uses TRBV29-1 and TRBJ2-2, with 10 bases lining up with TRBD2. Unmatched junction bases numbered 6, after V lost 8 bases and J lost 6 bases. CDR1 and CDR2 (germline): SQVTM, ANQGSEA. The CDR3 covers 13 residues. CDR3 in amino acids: CSSSGRASGELFF. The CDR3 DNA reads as TGCAGCTCAAGCGGGAGGGCCTCCGGGGAGCTGTTTTTT.

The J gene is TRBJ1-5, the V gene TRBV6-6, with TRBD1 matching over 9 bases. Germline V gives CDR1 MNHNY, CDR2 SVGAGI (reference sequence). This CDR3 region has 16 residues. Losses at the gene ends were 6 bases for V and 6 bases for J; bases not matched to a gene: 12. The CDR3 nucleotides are TGTGCCAGCAGCCCTCCGGGACAGGGAATTAGTCAGCCCCAGCATTTT. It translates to CASSPPGQGISQPQHF.

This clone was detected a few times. CDR3 DNA sequence: TGTGCCAGCAGCCAAGTCGGTTACACAGATACGCAGTATTTT. Translating gives CASSQVGYTDTQYF. V usage is TRBV4-2 and J usage is TRBJ2-3; D is undetermined. V lost 1 base, J lost 2 bases, and 7 bases lay in between. The CDR3 contains 14 residues. Germline V gene sequence: CDR1 LGHNA, CDR2 YNFKEQ.

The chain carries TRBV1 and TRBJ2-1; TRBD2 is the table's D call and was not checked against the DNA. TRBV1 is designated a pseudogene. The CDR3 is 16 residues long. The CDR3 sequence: CTSSQETSGAENEQFF. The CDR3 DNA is TGCACCAGCAGCCAAGAGACTAGCGGAGCGGAGAATGAGCAGTTCTTC.

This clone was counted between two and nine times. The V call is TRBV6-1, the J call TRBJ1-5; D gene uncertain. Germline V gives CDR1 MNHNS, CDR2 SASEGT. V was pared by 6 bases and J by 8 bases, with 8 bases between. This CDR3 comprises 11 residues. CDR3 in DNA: TGTGCCAGCAGCCGAGAGGAGCCCCAGCATTTT. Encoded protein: CASSREEPQHF.

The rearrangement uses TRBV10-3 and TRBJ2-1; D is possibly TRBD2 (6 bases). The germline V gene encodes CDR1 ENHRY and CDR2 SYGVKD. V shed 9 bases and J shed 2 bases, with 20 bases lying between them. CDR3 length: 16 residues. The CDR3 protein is CAMAPGDGRTYNEQFF. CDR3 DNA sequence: TGTGCCATGGCCCCGGGAGACGGGAGAACCTACAATGAGCAGTTCTTC.

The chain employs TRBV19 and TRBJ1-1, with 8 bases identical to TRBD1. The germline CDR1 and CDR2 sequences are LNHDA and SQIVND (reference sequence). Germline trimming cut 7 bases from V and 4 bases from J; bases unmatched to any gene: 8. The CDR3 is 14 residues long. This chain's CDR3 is CASTTGGLGTEAFF. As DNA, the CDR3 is TGTGCCAGTACAACAGGGGGTCTGGGCACTGAAGCTTTCTTT.

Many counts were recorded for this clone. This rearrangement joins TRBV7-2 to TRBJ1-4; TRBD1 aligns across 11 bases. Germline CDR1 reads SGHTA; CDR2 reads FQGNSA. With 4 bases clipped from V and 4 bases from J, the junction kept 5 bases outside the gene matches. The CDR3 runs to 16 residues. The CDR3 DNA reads TGTGCCAGCAGCTCGGGACAGGGGGAAATTAATGAAAAACTGTTTTTT. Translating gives CASSSGQGEINEKLFF.

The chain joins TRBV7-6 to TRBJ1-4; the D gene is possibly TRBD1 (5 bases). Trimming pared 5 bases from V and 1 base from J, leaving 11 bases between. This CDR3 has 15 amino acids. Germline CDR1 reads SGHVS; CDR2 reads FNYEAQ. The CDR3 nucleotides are TGTGCCAGCAGCGACAGACTGGGAACTAATGAAAAACTGTTTTTT. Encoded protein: CASSDRLGTNEKLFF.

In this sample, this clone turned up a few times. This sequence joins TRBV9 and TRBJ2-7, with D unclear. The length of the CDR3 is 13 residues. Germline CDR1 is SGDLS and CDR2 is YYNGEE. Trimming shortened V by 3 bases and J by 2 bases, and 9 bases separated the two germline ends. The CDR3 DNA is TGTGCCAGCAGCGGCGAATTACCCTACGAGCAGTACTTC. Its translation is CASSGELPYEQYF.

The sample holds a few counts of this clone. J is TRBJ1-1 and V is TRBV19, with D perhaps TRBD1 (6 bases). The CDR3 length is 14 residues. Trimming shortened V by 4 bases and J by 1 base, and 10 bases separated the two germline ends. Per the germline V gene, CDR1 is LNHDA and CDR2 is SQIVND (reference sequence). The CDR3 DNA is TGTGCCAGTAGTAGGGGGCAGGAGAACACTGAAGCTTTCTTT. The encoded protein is CASSRGQENTEAFF.

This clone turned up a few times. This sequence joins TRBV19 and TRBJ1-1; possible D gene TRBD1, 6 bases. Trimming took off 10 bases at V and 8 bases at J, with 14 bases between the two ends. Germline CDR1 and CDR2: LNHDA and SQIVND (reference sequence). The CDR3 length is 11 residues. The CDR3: CATRSRGEAFF. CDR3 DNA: TGTGCCACCCGATCGAGGGGGGAAGCTTTCTTT.

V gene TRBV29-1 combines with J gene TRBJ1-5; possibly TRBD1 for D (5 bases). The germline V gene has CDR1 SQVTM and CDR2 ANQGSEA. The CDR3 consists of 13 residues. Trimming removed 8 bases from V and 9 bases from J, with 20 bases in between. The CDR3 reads CSFLQQDYPPQHF. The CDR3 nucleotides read TGCAGCTTTTTACAACAGGACTATCCGCCCCAGCATTTT.